The 19 T cell receptor beta chains listed next were all sequenced from one sample in a study of T-cell reconstitution after alpha-beta-depleted transplantation in children. Researchers prepared the TCRbeta library using unique molecular identifiers, the study reports. TCRdb re-analysed the PCR reads in MiXCR, keeping a single row per CDR3 protein. The sample lists about 440,000 distinct CDR3 sequences, roughly 44% occurring once. The source was PBMCs, collected before TCRalphabeta/CD19-depleted stem cell transplant. Receptors were obtained from a girl aged 2-10 years with aplastic anemia, due to receive a stem cell transplant.

This clonotype has ten or more counts. The chain employs TRBV20-1 and TRBJ2-7; D uncertain. In germline, CDR1 is DFQATT, CDR2 SNEGSKA (reference sequence). Trimming removed 4 bases at V and 1 base at J, with 14 bases between. This CDR3 is 14 amino acids long. The CDR3 nucleotides are TGCAGTGCTAAGATTAGCAGATCGTCCTACGAGCAGTACTTC. Its translation is CSAKISRSSYEQYF.

V gene TRBV20-1 combines with J gene TRBJ2-7, with 8 positions matching TRBD1. The CDR3 runs to 14 residues. Germline-derived CDR1 and CDR2 are DFQATT and SNEGSKA (reference sequence). The V gene end was trimmed by 6 bases and the J gene end by 2 bases; junction bases not matched to a gene: 9. The CDR3 coding sequence is TGCAGTGCAACGGACAGGGCTAGCCCCTACGAGCAGTACTTC. Translated, it gives CSATDRASPYEQYF.

This clonotype was seen repeatedly, ten times or more. The chain carries TRBV4-3 and TRBJ2-7, with 7 bases identical to TRBD1. The ends lost 2 bases at V and 7 bases at J; junction bases unmatched: 8. The CDR3 covers 14 residues. The germline gives CDR1 LGHNA, CDR2 YSLEER. CDR3 nucleotide sequence: TGCGCCAGCAGCCAACTGACAGGGCTGGGGGAGCAGTACTTC. It codes for CASSQLTGLGEQYF.

This clonotype was detected once. This sequence joins TRBV5-1 and TRBJ1-5; D is ambiguous. Germline V gene sequence: CDR1 SGHRS, CDR2 YFSETQ. Between the trimmed V and J ends, which lost 0 bases and 4 bases, there was a span of 11 bases. There are 15 residues in the CDR3. The chain's CDR3 is CASSLEGRNNQPQHF. CDR3 coding DNA: TGCGCCAGCAGCTTGGAGGGTCGCAATAATCAGCCCCAGCATTTT.

The rearrangement links TRBV20-1 to TRBJ1-2; D is unclear. Germline V gene data show CDR1 as DFQATT and CDR2 as SNEGSKA (reference sequence). This CDR3 is built from 14 residues. Trimming removed 0 bases from V and 5 bases from J, with 13 bases in between. CDR3 coding DNA: TGCAGTGCTAGAGAGGGGTCTGGGATATATGGCTACACCTTC. This translates into CSAREGSGIYGYTF.

The chain is built from TRBV24-1 and TRBJ2-1, with D perhaps TRBD1 (6 bases). Germline V gene data show CDR1 as KGHDR and CDR2 as SFDVKD. The CDR3 runs to 14 residues. V lost 4 bases to trimming and J lost 7 bases, with 13 bases between them. Here the CDR3 reads CATSDRRGRNEQFF. DNA of the CDR3: TGTGCCACCAGTGACCGCAGGGGACGGAATGAGCAGTTCTTC.

This chain joins TRBV28 and TRBJ1-2; a possible D gene is TRBD1 (5 bases). The CDR3 consists of 12 residues. Per the germline V gene, CDR1 is MDHEN and CDR2 is SYDVKM. Trimming removed 6 bases from V and 5 bases from J, with 10 bases in between. CDR3 nucleotide sequence: TGTGCCAGCAGACGGGCAGGGTATGGCTACACCTTC. Its protein product is CASRRAGYGYTF.

This sequence joins TRBV20-1 and TRBJ2-4, with a possible D match to TRBD2 (5 bases). The CDR3 loop spans 13 amino acids. V lost 6 bases to trimming and J lost 4 bases, with 13 bases between them. Germline V gene lookup returns CDR1 DFQATT and CDR2 SNEGSKA (reference sequence). The CDR3 sequence: CSAYSGEKNIQYF. As DNA, the CDR3 is TGCAGTGCCTACAGTGGGGAGAAAAACATTCAGTACTTC.

J is TRBJ2-3 and V is TRBV7-2, with TRBD2 as a possible D gene (5 bases). This CDR3 spans 14 amino acids. The V end was cut by 5 bases, the J end by 4 bases, with 13 bases between. The germline CDR1 and CDR2 sequences are SGHTA and FQGNSA. CDR3 sequence reads: CASSLDYLADTQYF. Here the CDR3 DNA reads TGTGCCAGCAGCCTTGACTACCTGGCAGATACGCAGTATTTT.

The chain joins TRBV30 to TRBJ1-5; the D is unclear. V gave up 1 base and J gave up 8 bases, with 15 bases separating them. Germline assignment: CDR1 GTSNPN and CDR2 SVGIG (reference sequence). The CDR3 is made up of 14 amino acids. The CDR3 sequence: CAWSESPWREPQHF. CDR3 sequence (DNA): TGTGCCTGGAGTGAATCCCCCTGGAGAGAGCCCCAGCATTTT.

The CDR3 region is CASSRETYNSPLHF. The CDR3, as DNA: TGTGCCAGCAGTCGGGAGACCTATAATTCACCCCTCCACTTT. The chain combines TRBV28 with TRBJ1-6; D gene unclear. The CDR3 extends over 14 amino acids. V was shortened by 5 bases and J by 2 bases, with 7 bases between the two germline ends. Per germline, CDR1 MDHEN and CDR2 SYDVKM.

The gene calls are TRBV9 and TRBJ2-1; D is unclear. Germline V lookup: CDR1 SGDLS, CDR2 YYNGEE. Trimming shortened V by 0 bases and J by 3 bases, and 10 bases separated the two germline ends. The CDR3 length is 15 residues. CDR3 sequence reads: CASSVGGNDYNEQFF. For the CDR3, the DNA is TGTGCCAGCAGCGTAGGGGGAAACGACTACAATGAGCAGTTCTTC.

This chain connects TRBV6-2 or TRBV6-3 to TRBJ1-1; 8 bases agree with TRBD1. V shed 1 base, J shed 1 base, and the junction held 5 bases outside the gene matches. In germline, CDR1 is MNHEY, CDR2 SVGEGT. The CDR3 has 16 residues. DNA of the CDR3: TGTGCCAGCAGTTACTACTTACAGGGGGAGAACACTGAAGCTTTCTTT. It yields the protein CASSYYLQGENTEAFF.

The chain employs TRBV27 and TRBJ2-7; D might be TRBD2 (5 bases). V was clipped by 0 bases and J by 2 bases, with 8 bases between them. The CDR3 consists of 14 residues. Looked up from germline, CDR1 is MNHEY and CDR2 is SMNVEV (reference sequence). CDR3 DNA sequence: TGTGCCAGCAGTTTATCGGAGGTCCCCTACGAGCAGTACTTC. Its protein product is CASSLSEVPYEQYF.

This clonotype has only a few counts. The chain recombines TRBV18 with TRBJ2-1; 13 nucleotides line up with TRBD2. Losses at the gene ends were 0 bases for V and 11 bases for J; bases not matched to a gene: 7. The CDR3 totals 16 residues. Germline CDR1 is KGHSH and CDR2 is LQKENI. The CDR3 DNA reads as TGTGCCAGCTCACCACCTGTTACTAGCGGGAGGGGGAAGCAGTTCTTC. As protein: CASSPPVTSGRGKQFF.

The chain recombines TRBV20-1 with TRBJ2-6; 10 bases match TRBD2. V lost 4 bases and J lost 4; bases outside the gene matches: 7. The germline V gene encodes CDR1 DFQATT and CDR2 SNEGSKA (reference sequence). The CDR3 totals 16 residues. CDR3 sequence reads: CSATLAGVSGANVLTF. The CDR3 DNA follows: TGCAGTGCTACCCTAGCGGGAGTTTCCGGGGCCAACGTCCTGACTTTC.

J is TRBJ1-2 and V is TRBV12-3 or TRBV12-4; D gene unclear. Trimming shortened V by 8 bases and J by 8 bases, and 15 bases separated the two germline ends. CDR3 length: 12 amino acids. CDR3 sequence (DNA): TGTGCCAGCGCCGGCGCGCAGGCAGGCTACACCTTC. Encoded protein: CASAGAQAGYTF.

This clonotype was picked up many times. This sequence joins TRBV29-1 and TRBJ2-2; the D gene could be TRBD1 or TRBD2 (5 bases each). With 4 bases removed from V and 2 bases from J, the gap between germline ends came to 14 bases. Germline lookup yields CDR1 SQVTM and CDR2 ANQGSEA. The CDR3 has 15 amino acids. The DNA for the CDR3 is TGCAGCGTTGTTCCCGGGGCGATAAACACCGGGGAGCTGTTTTTT. Translation: CSVVPGAINTGELFF.

CDR3 DNA sequence: TGCAGTCCCGGGGGGCTAGCTGGGGAGACCCAGTACTTC. Translated: CSPGGLAGETQYF. The rearrangement uses TRBV20-1 and TRBJ2-5, with D perhaps matching TRBD2 (7 bases). Per germline, CDR1 DFQATT and CDR2 SNEGSKA (reference sequence). Trimming pared 8 bases from V and 5 bases from J, leaving 18 bases between. The CDR3 spans 13 residues.